These 20 T cell receptor beta chains share one sample of origin, sequenced in a study of Graves' ophthalmopathy and Graves' hyperthyroidism. Amplification from RNA transcripts yielded the TCR beta CDR3 regions. HTBI-primed RT-PCR formed the first round, and a multiplex PCR formed the second. TCRdb re-derived calls from the multiplex PCR reads in MiXCR, one entry per CDR3 protein. The data show more than 550,000 distinct CDR3 sequences, 35% to 50% seen once. Sequencing was done on a sample of peripheral blood. The origin of the receptors is an adult man with Graves' ophthalmopathy.

This clonotype came up many times. The chain recombines TRBV14 with TRBJ2-5, with a tentative D call TRBD1 (5 bases). V was shortened by 2 bases and J by 5 bases, with 15 bases between the two germline ends. The CDR3 extends over 15 amino acids. CDR1 and CDR2 (germline): SGHDN, FVKESK. CDR3 amino acids: CASSQPQGFQETQYF. The DNA of the CDR3 is TGTGCCAGCAGCCAACCCCAGGGATTTCAGGAGACCCAGTACTTC.

This clonotype came up once. The chain is built from TRBV24-1 and TRBJ2-2; a weak D match, TRBD1 (6 bases). V gave up 7 bases and J gave up 2 bases, with 16 bases separating them. CDR1 and CDR2 (germline): KGHDR, SFDVKD. The CDR3 totals 16 residues. The CDR3 sequence is CATSEQGDGNTGELFF. The CDR3 DNA reads as TGTGCCACCAGCGAACAGGGAGACGGAAACACCGGGGAGCTGTTTTTT.

The V gene is TRBV10-3, the J gene TRBJ2-7; 10 bases align to TRBD2. The closer fit of TRBJ2-1 to the DNA end suggests the J call may be wrong. CDR1 and CDR2 from the germline V gene are ENHRY and SYGVKD. The CDR3 covers 15 residues. CDR3 residues: CAISGIAGGHNEQFF. DNA for the CDR3: TGTGCCATCAGTGGGATAGCGGGGGGACACAATGAGCAGTTCTTC.

The V and J genes are TRBV20-1 and TRBJ2-5; D is possibly TRBD2 (6 bases). From germline, CDR1 is DFQATT and CDR2 SNEGSKA (reference sequence). The CDR3 totals 11 residues. The CDR3 bases are TGCGGTCTCCGGGGGCAAGAGACCCAGTACTTC. Protein sequence: CGLRGQETQYF.

This clonotype was observed many times. The V gene is TRBV7-8, the J gene TRBJ2-5, with D perhaps TRBD1 (6 bases). This CDR3 is built from 16 residues. The germline V gene encodes CDR1 SGHVS and CDR2 FQNEAQ. Trimming removed 0 bases from V and 6 bases from J, with 17 bases in between. The CDR3 is CASSLARFRGWQTQYF. Here the CDR3 DNA reads TGTGCCAGCAGCTTAGCACGGTTCAGGGGTTGGCAGACCCAGTACTTC. Full variable domain (missing parts from reference TRBV7-8 and TRBJ2-5): GAGVSQSPRYKVAKRGQDVALRCDPISGHVSLFWYQQALGQGPEFLTYFQNEAQLDKSGLPSDRFFAERPEGSVSTLKIQRTQQEDSAVYLCASSLARFRGWQTQYFGPGTRLLVL.

This chain links TRBV10-3 with TRBJ1-4; D perhaps matches TRBD1 (6 bases). This CDR3 is built from 16 residues. Germline CDR1 and CDR2: ENHRY and SYGVKD. Trimming cost V 0 bases and J 8 bases, with 16 bases left between them. DNA for the CDR3: TGTGCCATCAGTGAGTCCGGGACACAAGGGGAGGAAAAACTGTTTTTT. Protein product: CAISESGTQGEEKLFF.

This clonotype came up a few times. The chain combines TRBV10-3 with TRBJ2-2, with D possibly TRBD1 on 5 matching bases. The CDR3 loop spans 15 amino acids. The V gene lost 10 bases and the J gene lost 6 bases, with 21 bases spanning the gap. Germline lookup yields CDR1 ENHRY and CDR2 SYGVKD. This CDR3 is CASSQAWGGAGELFF. The CDR3 nucleotides are TGTGCCAGCAGCCAAGCTTGGGGCGGCGCCGGGGAGCTGTTTTTT.

A remark on this clonotype: A much larger clone differs from this one at a single base, so this may be a read error. The chain couples TRBV2 to TRBJ2-2, with D possibly being TRBD2 (6 bases). Germline assignment: CDR1 SNHLY and CDR2 FYNNEI. The CDR3 loop spans 14 amino acids. The CDR3 DNA sequence: TGTGCCAGCCAGGCGGGAAGGAGGGTCGGGGAGCTGTCTTTT. This translates into CASQAGRRVGELSF.

On this clonotype: As the CDR3 is not closed by the conserved phenylalanine or tryptophan, this likely results from a read error. This chain connects TRBV12-3 or TRBV12-4 to TRBJ2-5; no definite D call. This CDR3 is built from 12 residues. V was pared by 2 bases and J by 3 bases, with 4 bases between. In nucleotides, the CDR3 is TGTGCCAGCAGTTTATTTGAAGAGACCCAGTACGTC. Translating it yields CASSLFEETQYV.

This clonotype was detected many times. This rearrangement joins TRBV5-1 to TRBJ1-2; D is unclear. Germline V CDR1 and CDR2: SGHRS, YFSETQ. This CDR3 has 15 residues. The V gene lost 0 bases and the J gene lost 0 bases, with 9 bases spanning the gap. The CDR3 sequence: CASSLEAGPNYGYTF. Written as DNA, the CDR3 is TGCGCCAGCAGCTTGGAGGCAGGCCCTAACTATGGCTACACCTTC.

The chain carries TRBV20-1 and TRBJ2-3; D is possibly TRBD1 (5 bases). This CDR3 is 11 amino acids long. V shed 6 bases and J shed 6 bases, with 10 bases lying between them. The V gene's germline CDR1 is DFQATT and CDR2 SNEGSKA (reference sequence). CDR3 DNA sequence: TGCAGTGCCTTTCAGGGCGATACGCAGTATTTT. Protein product: CSAFQGDTQYF.

Remarks on this clonotype: The germline gene is not matched at one end of the junction; a read error may be the cause. This rearrangement joins TRBV10-3 to TRBJ2-7, with TRBD2 as a possible D gene (6 bases). From germline, CDR1 is ENHRY and CDR2 SYGVKD. The CDR3 covers 15 residues. CDR3 amino acids: CASSYLRDSVYEQYF. The CDR3 nucleotides are TGTGCCAGCAGTTACCTCCGGGACTCGGTTTACGAGCAGTACTTC.

Ten or more counts support this clonotype. V gene TRBV10-3 combines with J gene TRBJ1-4; D gene unclear. V was shortened by 5 bases and J by 7 bases, with 8 bases between the two germline ends. There are 12 residues in the CDR3. From germline, CDR1 is ENHRY and CDR2 SYGVKD. CDR3 bases: TGTGCCATCAGTAGAATCGGTGAAAAACTGTTTTTT. The encoded protein is CAISRIGEKLFF.

This clonotype was seen repeatedly, ten times or more. This chain uses TRBV29-1 with TRBJ1-4; D not certain. The CDR3 consists of 13 residues. Germline CDR1 is SQVTM and CDR2 is ANQGSEA. V lost 3 bases and J 7 bases, leaving 12 bases between the germline ends. The CDR3, as DNA: TGCAGCGTTGAGACCGGGCTCAGTGAAAAACTGTTTTTT. The encoded protein is CSVETGLSEKLFF.

This clonotype occurred many times. The chain has TRBV20-1 and TRBJ2-5; D is uncertain. This CDR3 contains 14 residues. V lost 0 bases and J 7 bases, leaving 15 bases between the germline ends. CDR1 is DFQATT, CDR2 SNEGSKA, per germline (reference sequence). Here the CDR3 DNA reads TGCAGTGCTAGAGATTACAAGGGCCCGCCGACCCAGTACTTC. Its protein product is CSARDYKGPPTQYF.

The genes are TRBV11-2 and TRBJ2-2, with D possibly being TRBD2 (5 bases). Germline lookup yields CDR1 SGHAT and CDR2 FQNNGV. CDR3 length: 14 amino acids. Trimming stripped 5 bases from V and 4 bases from J, with 11 bases between. CDR3 residues: CASSPGRGTGELFF. The CDR3 DNA is TGTGCCAGCAGCCCAGGCCGGGGCACCGGGGAGCTGTTTTTT.

Only a few counts were recorded for this clonotype. The chain links TRBV25-1 to TRBJ2-7; a weak D match, TRBD2 (5 bases). The germline CDR1 and CDR2 sequences are MGHDK and SYGVNS. The CDR3 spans 13 residues. Trimming removed 5 bases from V and 5 bases from J, with 13 bases in between. The CDR3 protein is CASSYEGRNEQYF. CDR3 nucleotide sequence: TGTGCCAGCAGTTACGAGGGTAGGAACGAGCAGTACTTC.

The chain joins TRBV12-3 or TRBV12-4 to TRBJ1-4; 11 nucleotides match TRBD1. J gave up 8 bases and V 4 bases, and 9 bases lay outside the gene matches. This CDR3 contains 16 residues. CDR3 protein: CASSYHGQGAGEKLFF. The CDR3 DNA reads TGTGCCAGCAGTTACCACGGACAGGGGGCAGGCGAAAAACTGTTTTTT.

The rearrangement uses TRBV10-3 and TRBJ2-5; perhaps TRBD2 as D (5 bases). Germline V gene lookup returns CDR1 ENHRY and CDR2 SYGVKD. V shed 10 bases and J shed 9 bases, with 21 bases lying between them. This CDR3 spans 13 amino acids. The CDR3 DNA reads TGTGCCACCTCTTTGGGGAGCAATCAGCCCCAGTACTTC. This gives the protein CATSLGSNQPQYF.

As to this clonotype: Possible read error: a much larger clone is one base away. The chain has TRBV7-9 and TRBJ2-7; no definite D call. V was clipped by 0 bases and J by 1 base, with 10 bases between them. The V gene's germline CDR1 is SEHNR and CDR2 FQNEAQ (reference sequence). The CDR3 is 15 amino acids. The CDR3 region has the DNA TGTGCCAGCAGCTTAGCCCCGGTGGGGTCCTACGAGCAGTACGTC. It is translated as CASSLAPVGSYEQYV.